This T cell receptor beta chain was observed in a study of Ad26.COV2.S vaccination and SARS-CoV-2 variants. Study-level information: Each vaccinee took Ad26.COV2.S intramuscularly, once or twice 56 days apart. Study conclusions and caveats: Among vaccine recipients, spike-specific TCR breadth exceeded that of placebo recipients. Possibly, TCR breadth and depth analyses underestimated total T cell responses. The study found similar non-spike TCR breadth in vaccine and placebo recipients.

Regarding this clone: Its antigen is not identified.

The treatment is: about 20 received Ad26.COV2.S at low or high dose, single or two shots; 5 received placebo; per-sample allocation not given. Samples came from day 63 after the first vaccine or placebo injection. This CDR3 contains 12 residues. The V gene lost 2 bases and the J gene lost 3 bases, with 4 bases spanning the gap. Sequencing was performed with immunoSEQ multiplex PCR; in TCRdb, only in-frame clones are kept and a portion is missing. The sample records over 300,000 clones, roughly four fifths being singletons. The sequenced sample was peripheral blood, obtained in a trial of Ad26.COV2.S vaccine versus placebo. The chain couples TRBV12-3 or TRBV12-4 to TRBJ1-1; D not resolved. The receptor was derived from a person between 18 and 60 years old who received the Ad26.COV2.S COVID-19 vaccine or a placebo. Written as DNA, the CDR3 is TGTGCCAGCAGTTTACCCCACACTGAAGCTTTCTTT. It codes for CASSLPHTEAFF.